The 27 T cell receptor beta chains in this list originate from one sample, sequenced in a study of blood T cell repertoires in COVID-19 (TCRdb year 2020). To prepare the library, the immunoSEQ multiplex PCR assay was applied. Drawn from immuneACCESS, this table holds only the in-frame rearrangements with V and J called that TCRdb kept. Clones are partly lost; checked studies trace under half to an unresolved V gene and leave the rest unexplained. In all, the sample holds 250,000 to 350,000 clones, and approximately 90% of those were seen once. Together, the top ten hold about 10% of the sample. The specimen sequenced was PBMCs or T cells enriched from blood (not recorded which). The receptors were sampled from a woman under 30 who had recovered from COVID-19.

The rearrangement uses TRBV7-2 and TRBJ1-2, with unresolved D. This CDR3 is built from 15 residues. Germline V gene data show CDR1 as SGHTA and CDR2 as FQGNSA. Between the trimmed V and J ends, which lost 4 bases and 1 base, there was a span of 13 bases. The CDR3 spells CASSSYSTDNYGYTF. The DNA for the CDR3 is TGTGCCAGCAGCTCCTACTCCACCGATAACTATGGCTACACCTTC.

The V gene is TRBV3-1 (or the pseudogene TRBV3-2), the J gene TRBJ1-1; 7 bases fit TRBD1. V was pared by 4 bases and J by 3 bases, with 5 bases of the junction left unmatched. Germline CDR1 reads LGHDT; CDR2 reads YNNKEL (reference sequence). The CDR3 runs to 14 residues. CDR3 in DNA: TGTGCCAGCAGCCTCTTCGACAGGGACACTGAAGCTTTCTTT. This translates into CASSLFDRDTEAFF.

The chain carries TRBV6-4 and TRBJ2-1; D might be TRBD2 (6 bases). The germline V gene has CDR1 MRHNA and CDR2 SNTAGT. The CDR3 totals 15 residues. Between the trimmed V and J ends, which lost 4 bases and 3 bases, there was a span of 13 bases. CDR3 sequence reads: CASSAGGEYYNEQFF. CDR3 coding DNA: TGTGCCAGCAGTGCCGGGGGAGAATACTACAATGAGCAGTTCTTC.

The chain has TRBV2 and TRBJ1-1, with 7 bases fitting TRBD1. Germline lookup yields CDR1 SNHLY and CDR2 FYNNEI. CDR3 length: 18 residues. The V gene end was trimmed by 3 bases and the J gene end by 1 base; junction bases not matched to a gene: 14. Written as DNA, the CDR3 is TGTGCCAGCAGTGAGCCCTCCTTATTACAGGGGAGGAACACTGAAGCTTTCTTT. Its translation is CASSEPSLLQGRNTEAFF.

The rearrangement uses TRBV29-1 and TRBJ2-3; unclear D gene. The V end lost 6 bases, the J end lost 0 bases, and 10 bases lay between the germline ends. This CDR3 spans 13 amino acids. Per the germline V gene, CDR1 is SQVTM and CDR2 is ANQGSEA. The CDR3: CSVSFTSTDTQYF. DNA of the CDR3: TGCAGCGTCTCATTTACTAGCACAGATACGCAGTATTTT.

The chain is built from TRBV27 and TRBJ1-2; 8 bases are a match to TRBD1. Trimming cost V 2 bases and J 5 bases; bases outside gene matches: 1. Germline CDR1 reads MNHEY; CDR2 reads SMNVEV (reference sequence). The CDR3 extends over 13 amino acids. The CDR3 DNA is TGTGCCAGCAGTTTAAACAGGGGGTATGGCTACACCTTC. Its translation is CASSLNRGYGYTF.

This chain links TRBV24-1 with TRBJ2-1; 9 bases match TRBD2. J lost 8 bases, V lost 3 bases, and 7 bases had no gene match. This CDR3 is built from 15 residues. CDR1 and CDR2 (germline): KGHDR, SFDVKD. This CDR3 reads CATSDNPSGIDEQFF. The DNA of the CDR3 is TGTGCCACCAGTGATAACCCTAGCGGGATCGATGAGCAGTTCTTC.

This chain links TRBV28 with TRBJ1-5; 12 bases map to TRBD1. This CDR3 contains 18 residues. Germline loops: CDR1 MDHEN, CDR2 SYDVKM. Trimming cost V 2 bases and J 2 bases; bases outside gene matches: 7. CDR3 amino acids: CASSLQGQGAVGNQPQHF. CDR3 nucleotides: TGTGCCAGCAGTTTACAGGGACAGGGGGCCGTCGGCAATCAGCCCCAGCATTTT.

The chain recombines TRBV29-1 with TRBJ1-2, with D perhaps TRBD1 (5 bases). V lost 7 bases, J lost 1 base, and 19 bases lay in between. The CDR3 has 15 amino acids. Germline V lookup: CDR1 SQVTM, CDR2 ANQGSEA. This CDR3 is CSATRRGKDNYGYTF. The CDR3 nucleotides are TGCAGCGCAACTAGGCGGGGGAAGGATAACTATGGCTACACCTTC.

The chain has TRBV29-1 and TRBJ1-2, with a tentative D call TRBD1 (5 bases). Germline values: CDR1 SQVTM, CDR2 ANQGSEA. Trimming shortened V by 4 bases and J by 6 bases, and 15 bases separated the two germline ends. The length of the CDR3 is 13 residues. The CDR3 DNA follows: TGCAGCGTTGGGGGAGGGGATTTCCATGGCTACACCTTC. It yields the protein CSVGGGDFHGYTF.

V is TRBV12-5 and J is TRBJ1-2, with a tentative D call TRBD1 (6 bases). The germline CDR1 and CDR2 sequences are LGHNT and FRNRAP. V was pared by 2 bases and J by 7 bases, with 11 bases between. This CDR3 spans 13 amino acids. For the CDR3, the DNA is TGTGCTAGTGGTTTGCAACTCAGGGGTGGCTACACCTTC. Translating gives CASGLQLRGGYTF.

This clone turned up a few times. The chain has TRBV19 and TRBJ2-7, with TRBD2 matching 8 bases. Looked up from germline, CDR1 is LNHDA and CDR2 is SQIVND (reference sequence). The CDR3 spans 14 residues. With 8 bases clipped from V and 4 bases from J, the junction kept 10 bases outside the gene matches. The CDR3 DNA sequence: TGTGCCAGTTCACCCGGGACTAGTTTATACGAGCAGTACTTC. Protein product: CASSPGTSLYEQYF.

V is TRBV29-1 and J is TRBJ1-4; possibly TRBD1 for D (6 bases). Trimming removed 4 bases from V and 9 bases from J, with 12 bases in between. The CDR3 has 12 amino acids. CDR1 and CDR2 from the germline V gene are SQVTM and ANQGSEA. The CDR3 bases are TGCAGCGTTGGAACAGGGTCCCAAAAACTGTTTTTT. It codes for CSVGTGSQKLFF.

The rearrangement links TRBV7-3 to TRBJ2-3; D perhaps matches TRBD1 (6 bases). Between the trimmed V and J ends, which lost 5 bases and 4 bases, there was a span of 19 bases. This CDR3 spans 16 amino acids. Germline CDR1 and CDR2: SGHTA and FQGTGA. This chain's CDR3 is CASSLHGQLDPDTQYF. The DNA for the CDR3 is TGTGCCAGCAGCCTGCACGGACAGTTAGACCCAGATACGCAGTATTTT.

This sequence joins TRBV7-9 and TRBJ1-6; 10 bases are shared with TRBD1. Looked up from germline, CDR1 is SEHNR and CDR2 is FQNEAQ (reference sequence). V lost 1 base to trimming and J lost 1 base; unmatched junction nucleotides: 4. The CDR3 contains 18 residues. CDR3 bases: TGTGCCAGCAGCTTAGAAGGACAGGGGGGATCCTATAATTCACCCCTCCACTTT. As protein: CASSLEGQGGSYNSPLHF.

The V call is TRBV27, the J call TRBJ2-1; weak D call: TRBD1 (5 bases). The CDR3 extends over 15 amino acids. Germline-derived CDR1 and CDR2 are MNHEY and SMNVEV (reference sequence). The V and J ends lost 6 bases and 0 bases respectively, with 12 bases between them. The DNA for the CDR3 is TGTGCCAGCAGCCAAGGGGCCCGCTCCTACAATGAGCAGTTCTTC. Its protein is CASSQGARSYNEQFF.

V usage is TRBV4-1 and J usage is TRBJ1-4, with D possibly being TRBD1 (5 bases). V was shortened by 0 bases and J by 7 bases, with 15 bases between the two germline ends. The CDR3 is 16 residues long. CDR1 is MGHRA and CDR2 is YSYEKL in the germline V gene. As DNA, the CDR3 is TGCGCCAGCAGCCAAGATCCTGGGACTGGGGTTGAAAAACTGTTTTTT. Translating it yields CASSQDPGTGVEKLFF.

The V call is TRBV5-6, the J call TRBJ1-6; D is perhaps TRBD1 (5 bases). The length of the CDR3 is 18 residues. Per the germline V gene, CDR1 is SGHDT and CDR2 is YYEEEE. V was pared by 0 bases and J by 8 bases, with 21 bases between. Here the CDR3 reads CASSLGGYLILNDSPLHF. The CDR3 DNA follows: TGTGCCAGCAGCTTGGGGGGCTACCTCATTTTGAACGATTCACCCCTCCACTTT. Looking up the rest from reference TRBV5-6 and TRBJ1-6 gives the full variable domain: DAGVTQSPTHLIKTRGQQVTLRCSPKSGHDTVSWYQQALGQGPQFIFQYYEEEERQRGNFPDRFSGHQFPNYSSELNVNALLLGDSALYLCASSLGGYLILNDSPLHFGNGTRLTVT.

The chain is built from TRBV7-9 and TRBJ2-2; TRBD2 aligns across 9 bases. The V gene's germline CDR1 is SEHNR and CDR2 FQNEAQ (reference sequence). The J segment lost 2 bases and the V segment lost 1 base, leaving 2 bases of the junction unmatched. The CDR3 is 16 amino acids. This chain's CDR3 is CASSLGSGGNTGELFF. The CDR3, as DNA: TGTGCCAGCAGCTTAGGTAGCGGGGGAAACACCGGGGAGCTGTTTTTT.

The V call is TRBV15, the J call TRBJ1-3; 7 positions match TRBD1. CDR1 is LNHNV and CDR2 is YYDKDF in the germline V gene (reference sequence). This CDR3 contains 16 residues. The V and J ends lost 3 bases and 4 bases, in that order; junction bases with no gene match: 9. CDR3 amino acids: CATSRGRGSSGNTIYF. The CDR3 DNA follows: TGTGCCACCAGCAGGGGCAGGGGGTCCTCCGGAAACACCATATATTTT.

V gene TRBV5-1 combines with J gene TRBJ2-7; 7 bases align to TRBD1. The CDR3 extends over 15 amino acids. The germline V gene has CDR1 SGHRS and CDR2 YFSETQ. Trimming cost V 4 bases and J 2 bases; bases outside gene matches: 9. The CDR3: CASSPLGQLPYEQYF. In DNA, the CDR3 is TGCGCCAGCAGCCCCCTGGGACAGCTACCCTACGAGCAGTACTTC.

The chain couples TRBV29-1 to TRBJ2-3; D call uncertain. The V end was cut by 2 bases, the J end by 0 bases, with 6 bases between. From germline, CDR1 is SQVTM and CDR2 ANQGSEA. The CDR3 length is 13 residues. This CDR3 reads CSVEITSTDTQYF. CDR3 sequence (DNA): TGCAGCGTTGAAATAACTAGCACAGATACGCAGTATTTT.

This chain joins TRBV30 and TRBJ1-2; TRBD1 might be the D (6 bases). Trimming took off 2 bases at V and 4 bases at J, with 14 bases between the two ends. The V gene's germline CDR1 is GTSNPN and CDR2 SVGIG (reference sequence). The CDR3 length is 14 residues. The CDR3 nucleotides read TGTGCCTGGAGTTCTACAGGGAACCCCTATGGCTACACCTTC. Translation gives CAWSSTGNPYGYTF.

The gene calls are TRBV28 and TRBJ1-1; TRBD1 matches 7 bases. From germline, CDR1 is MDHEN and CDR2 SYDVKM. Trimming removed 6 bases from V and 11 bases from J; junction bases left unmatched: 12. This CDR3 region has 13 residues. Written as DNA, the CDR3 is TGTGCCAGCAGCCCTAGGGACAGCGTTGGTGCTTTCTTT. Protein sequence: CASSPRDSVGAFF.

This sequence joins TRBV3-1 (or the pseudogene TRBV3-2) and TRBJ1-2; a weak D match, TRBD1 (6 bases). V was pared by 5 bases and J by 2 bases, with 9 bases between. This CDR3 comprises 13 residues. CDR1 is LGHDT, CDR2 YNNKEL, per germline (reference sequence). The DNA of the CDR3 is TGTGCCAGCAGCTCACAGGGAAACTATGGCTACACCTTC. Encoded protein: CASSSQGNYGYTF.

Written as DNA, the CDR3 is TGTGCCAGCAGCTGGGACACCCGCTCTGGAAACACCATATATTTT. Translating it yields CASSWDTRSGNTIYF. The chain is built from TRBV7-9 and TRBJ1-3, with a tentative D call TRBD1 (6 bases). The CDR3 has 15 amino acids. CDR1 and CDR2 from the germline V gene are SEHNR and FQNEAQ (reference sequence). The V end lost 4 bases, the J end lost 0 bases, and 10 bases lay between the germline ends.

This rearrangement joins TRBV14 to TRBJ2-2; D unclear. The CDR3 spans 13 residues. Germline loops: CDR1 SGHDN, CDR2 FVKESK. V was cut by 3 bases and J by 5 bases, with 7 bases left in between. CDR3 DNA sequence: TGTGCCAGCAGCCAGATACTAACCGGGGAGCTGTTTTTT. It yields the protein CASSQILTGELFF.